This entry lists 29 T cell receptor beta chains sequenced from one sample in a study of cytomegalovirus exposure and HLA in healthy donors. PCR used 60 Vbeta primers and 13 Jbeta primers. The protocol was immunoSEQ multiplex PCR, while the TCRdb copy is restricted to in-frame clones and leaves out a portion. The sample consists of some 120,000 clones, around three quarters of them appearing once. The sample consisted of PBMCs. The receptor source for this set is a woman aged 50 to 65 in good health and CMV-seronegative.

This chain uses TRBV19 with TRBJ2-7; 11 nucleotides match TRBD1. With 4 bases clipped from V and 6 bases from J, the junction kept 8 bases outside the gene matches. The V gene's germline CDR1 is LNHDA and CDR2 SQIVND (reference sequence). This CDR3 comprises 15 residues. CDR3 region: CASSTLPGTGGEQYF. CDR3 in DNA: TGTGCCAGTAGTACCTTACCCGGGACAGGGGGCGAGCAGTACTTC.

The chain combines TRBV7-8 with TRBJ1-5; 8 bases map to TRBD1. J lost 1 base, V lost 3 bases, and 2 bases had no gene match. CDR1 is SGHVS and CDR2 is FQNEAQ in the germline V gene. CDR3 size: 15 residues. The CDR3 DNA is TGTGCCAGCAGCTTGCGACAGGGGAGCAATCAGCCCCAGCATTTT. It yields the protein CASSLRQGSNQPQHF.

This clone was seen a single time. The V gene is TRBV7-9, the J gene TRBJ2-1, with unresolved D. This CDR3 is built from 15 residues. The germline CDR1 and CDR2 sequences are SEHNR and FQNEAQ (reference sequence). V was clipped by 1 base and J by 3 bases, with 10 bases between them. The CDR3 loop is CASSLVRSSYNEQFF. DNA of the CDR3: TGTGCCAGCAGCTTAGTTCGCTCCAGCTACAATGAGCAGTTCTTC.

The rearrangement joins TRBV7-8 to TRBJ2-1, with a possible D match to TRBD2 (6 bases). The germline gives CDR1 SGHVS, CDR2 FQNEAQ. CDR3 length: 12 residues. V lost 1 base and J lost 14, with 12 bases in between. CDR3 in DNA: TGTGCCAGCAGCTTAGTGTCCGGGGGAAAGTTCTTC. This codes for CASSLVSGGKFF.

The sample holds one count of this clone. The chain links TRBV28 to TRBJ2-7; 11 nucleotides line up with TRBD1. V dropped 1 base and J dropped 6; count of bases not matched to a gene: 2. Per germline, CDR1 MDHEN and CDR2 SYDVKM. There are 14 residues in the CDR3. CDR3 in DNA: TGTGCCAGCAGTTTATTGGACAGGGGGCGCGAGCAGTACTTC. It is translated as CASSLLDRGREQYF. The full variable domain, in which reference TRBV28 and TRBJ2-7 provide the parts outside the CDR3, is DVKVTQSSRYLVKRTGEKVFLECVQDMDHENMFWYRQDPGLGLRLIYFSYDVKMKEKGDIPEGYSVSREKKERFSLILESASTNQTSMYLCASSLLDRGREQYFGPGTRLTVT.

With regard to this clone: The junction and the germline gene differ at one end; a read error may be behind it. This rearrangement joins TRBV7-9 to TRBJ1-1; 10 bases line up with TRBD1. Germline V gene lookup returns CDR1 SEHNR and CDR2 FQNEAQ (reference sequence). The CDR3 extends over 13 amino acids. The CDR3 is CSSSLGTGAEAFF. CDR3 DNA sequence: TGTTCCAGCAGCTTAGGGACAGGGGCTGAAGCTTTCTTT.

Only one count was recorded for this clone. This chain connects TRBV28 to TRBJ1-3; TRBD1 might be the D (5 bases). Per the germline V gene, CDR1 is MDHEN and CDR2 is SYDVKM. Trimming removed 7 bases from V and 0 bases from J, with 10 bases in between. The CDR3 consists of 14 residues. The CDR3 loop is CASIGDYSGNTIYF. The CDR3 DNA follows: TGTGCCAGCATAGGGGACTACTCTGGAAACACCATATATTTT.

V is TRBV4-1 and J is TRBJ1-5; TRBD1 might be the D (6 bases). Trimming pared 4 bases from V and 5 bases from J, leaving 24 bases between. The CDR3 length is 18 residues. The germline CDR1 and CDR2 sequences are MGHRA and YSYEKL. CDR3 nucleotides: TGCGCCAGCAGCCCCAGTACCGGCCGGGGGGCCAATTATCAGCCCCAGCATTTT. As protein: CASSPSTGRGANYQPQHF.

This clone has more than one count but fewer than ten. The genes are TRBV5-8 and TRBJ1-5; no firm D call. CDR1 and CDR2 (germline): SGHTS, YDEGEE. The CDR3 consists of 15 residues. V lost 2 bases and J 0 bases, leaving 9 bases between the germline ends. CDR3 protein: CASSLDYYSNQPQHF. The CDR3 coding sequence is TGTGCCAGCAGCTTAGATTACTATAGCAATCAGCCCCAGCATTTT.

The chain carries TRBV5-1 and TRBJ1-1; no firm D call. CDR3 size: 15 residues. The germline gives CDR1 SGHRS, CDR2 YFSETQ. V gave up 1 base and J gave up 1 base, with 11 bases separating them. For the CDR3, the DNA is TGCGCCAGCAGCTTGTCGGGAATCCAGAACACTGAAGCTTTCTTT. It codes for CASSLSGIQNTEAFF.

This sequence joins TRBV28 and TRBJ1-5, with D unresolved. V lost 10 bases, J lost 4 bases, and 23 bases lay in between. Germline V CDR1 and CDR2: MDHEN, SYDVKM. This CDR3 contains 16 residues. The CDR3 DNA follows: TGTGCCACCAATGTCCCCACGGTCGCTCTGAATCAGCCCCAGCATTTT. Translating gives CATNVPTVALNQPQHF.

This clone was observed a handful of times. The chain employs TRBV15 and TRBJ2-1; 9 bases are shared with TRBD1. Germline V gives CDR1 LNHNV, CDR2 YYDKDF (reference sequence). The CDR3 sequence is 16 residues long. Trimming at V came to 1 base and at J to 6 bases, leaving 7 bases not matched to a gene. The CDR3 DNA reads TGTGCCACCAGCAGAGCCCGACAGGGGGGGTCCAATGAGCAGTTCTTC. This encodes CATSRARQGGSNEQFF.

The rearrangement joins TRBV15 to TRBJ2-1, with D perhaps TRBD1 (5 bases). Germline assignment: CDR1 LNHNV and CDR2 YYDKDF (reference sequence). This CDR3 has 13 residues. V was clipped by 0 bases and J by 12 bases, with 12 bases between them. The chain's CDR3 is CATSRDGAIGQFF. CDR3 coding DNA: TGTGCCACCAGCAGAGATGGGGCAATCGGGCAGTTCTTC.

This chain connects TRBV6-5 to TRBJ1-3; D may be TRBD1 (5 bases). The V end was cut by 10 bases, the J end by 4 bases, with 14 bases between. The CDR3 is made up of 13 amino acids. Germline CDR1 is MNHEY and CDR2 is SVGAGI. The CDR3 loop reads CATYRFSGNTIYF. The CDR3 nucleotides read TGTGCCACTTACAGGTTCTCAGGAAACACCATATATTTT.

In nucleotides, the CDR3 is TGTGCCAGTAGCAACAGTTATAATGAAAAACTGTTTTTT. Its translation is CASSNSYNEKLFF. The V and J genes are TRBV19 and TRBJ1-4; D gene ambiguous. Germline assignment: CDR1 LNHDA and CDR2 SQIVND (reference sequence). Trimming took 6 bases from V and 4 from J, leaving 9 bases between them. This CDR3 is 13 amino acids long.

The rearrangement links TRBV2 to TRBJ2-7; 8 bases map to TRBD2. The CDR3 totals 16 residues. The V segment lost 2 bases and the J segment 3 bases; nucleotides outside the gene matches: 9. CDR1 is SNHLY and CDR2 is FYNNEI in the germline V gene. The CDR3 is CASSERSGRPSYEQYF. The DNA of the CDR3 is TGTGCCAGCAGTGAAAGAAGCGGGAGACCAAGCTACGAGCAGTACTTC.

This sequence joins TRBV18 and TRBJ1-2, with 7 nucleotides matching TRBD1. This CDR3 region has 13 residues. The V gene end was trimmed by 5 bases and the J gene end by 8 bases; junction bases not matched to a gene: 8. Germline lookup yields CDR1 KGHSH and CDR2 LQKENI. The CDR3 DNA reads as TGTGCCAGCTCAAATAACAGGGGCCGGGGCTACACCTTC. This sequence encodes CASSNNRGRGYTF.

This clone has a single count. The V call is TRBV30, the J call TRBJ2-2, with D unclear. Germline CDR1 is GTSNPN and CDR2 is SVGIG (reference sequence). This CDR3 comprises 11 residues. V lost 6 bases and J 8 bases, leaving 10 bases between the germline ends. The CDR3 DNA follows: TGTGCCTGTCCGGGTTGGGGGGAGCTGTTTTTT. This codes for CACPGWGELFF.

DNA of the CDR3: TGTGCCAGTAGAACACGGAGCAACACAGATACGCAGTATTTT. Protein sequence: CASRTRSNTDTQYF. This chain uses TRBV19 with TRBJ2-3; no definite D call. Germline V gene lookup returns CDR1 LNHDA and CDR2 SQIVND (reference sequence). V dropped 6 bases and J dropped 2 bases, with 12 bases sitting between them. The CDR3 is 14 residues long.

J is TRBJ1-2 and V is TRBV7-8; perhaps TRBD1 as D (5 bases). CDR3 size: 13 residues. Germline V gene sequence: CDR1 SGHVS, CDR2 FQNEAQ. Deletions cut 1 base from V and 5 bases from J, with 8 bases between. The CDR3 DNA reads as TGTGCCAGCAGCTTAGGGGGGGTGTATGGCTACACCTTC. Protein sequence: CASSLGGVYGYTF.

V is TRBV2 and J is TRBJ2-7, with D tentatively TRBD2 (6 bases). The CDR3 spans 19 residues. Trimming took 2 bases from V and 0 from J, leaving 23 bases between them. Germline CDR1 reads SNHLY; CDR2 reads FYNNEI. The CDR3 nucleotides read TGTGCCAGCAGTGAATTTGATCTGACGGGGTTCGGGGGCTCCTACGAGCAGTACTTC. Protein sequence: CASSEFDLTGFGGSYEQYF.

V and J are TRBV9 and TRBJ1-5, with a possible D match to TRBD1 (5 bases). Deletions cut 2 bases from V and 5 bases from J, with 8 bases between. Germline-derived CDR1 and CDR2 are SGDLS and YYNGEE. There are 13 residues in the CDR3. The CDR3 is CASSVEGHQPQHF. CDR3 bases: TGTGCCAGCAGCGTGGAGGGGCATCAGCCCCAGCATTTT.

This chain joins TRBV6-6 and TRBJ2-5, with D possibly matching TRBD2 (6 bases). The CDR3 covers 16 residues. The germline CDR1 and CDR2 sequences are MNHNY and SVGAGI (reference sequence). V dropped 7 bases and J dropped 5 bases, with 23 bases sitting between them. The DNA for the CDR3 is TGTGCCAGCACCCAAGCCGGGAGAGGGGTCGGGGAGACCCAGTACTTC. Translation gives CASTQAGRGVGETQYF.

The chain has TRBV19 and TRBJ1-5; 8 nucleotides line up with TRBD1. This CDR3 region has 16 residues. Unmatched junction bases numbered 8, after V lost 3 bases and J lost 4 bases. Germline V gene lookup returns CDR1 LNHDA and CDR2 SQIVND (reference sequence). The CDR3 bases are TGTGCCAGTAGTATCCTCGACAGGGGTTGGAATCAGCCCCAGCATTTT. Amino acid sequence: CASSILDRGWNQPQHF.

This chain joins TRBV28 and TRBJ2-1; TRBD1 agrees at 9 bases. CDR1 and CDR2 (germline): MDHEN, SYDVKM. CDR3 length equals 16 residues. Unmatched junction bases numbered 7, after V lost 3 bases and J lost 4 bases. CDR3 amino acids: CASSLGPGQGYNEQFF. CDR3 in DNA: TGTGCCAGCAGTTTGGGGCCGGGACAGGGTTACAATGAGCAGTTCTTC.

V and J are TRBV4-3 and TRBJ2-1, with 7 positions matching TRBD1. This CDR3 comprises 16 residues. The V segment lost 1 base and the J segment 5 bases; nucleotides outside the gene matches: 8. Germline V gene lookup returns CDR1 LGHNA and CDR2 YSLEER. CDR3 sequence: CASSQVSLGGHNEQFF. CDR3 in DNA: TGCGCCAGCAGCCAAGTGTCCCTAGGGGGCCACAATGAGCAGTTCTTC.

In this sample, this clone turned up once. Other DNA sequences in the same sample also yield this CDR3. The chain couples TRBV5-1 to TRBJ2-1; 9 bases line up with TRBD2. The CDR3 spans 15 residues. The V segment lost 3 bases and the J segment 4 bases; nucleotides outside the gene matches: 5. From germline, CDR1 is SGHRS and CDR2 YFSETQ. The CDR3 loop reads CASSSTSGRYNEQFF. CDR3 in DNA: TGCGCCAGCAGCTCGACTAGCGGAAGATACAATGAGCAGTTCTTC.

This clone showed up just once. The rearrangement links TRBV4-3 to TRBJ2-7; 10 bases agree with TRBD1. This CDR3 comprises 17 residues. Trimming cost V 0 bases and J 7 bases; bases outside gene matches: 12. Looked up from germline, CDR1 is LGHNA and CDR2 is YSLEER. The CDR3 region is CASSQEWGGTGESEQYF. CDR3 in DNA: TGCGCCAGCAGCCAAGAATGGGGAGGGACAGGGGAGTCGGAGCAGTACTTC.

The V and J genes are TRBV25-1 and TRBJ2-2, with TRBD1 identical over 11 bases. The CDR3 length is 16 residues. CDR1 is MGHDK, CDR2 SYGVNS, per germline. V shed 6 bases, J shed 4 bases, and the junction held 7 bases outside the gene matches. The CDR3 region has the DNA TGTGCCAGCAGGGACGGGGGACAGGGGGGCACCGGGGAGCTGTTTTTT. Translating it yields CASRDGGQGGTGELFF.